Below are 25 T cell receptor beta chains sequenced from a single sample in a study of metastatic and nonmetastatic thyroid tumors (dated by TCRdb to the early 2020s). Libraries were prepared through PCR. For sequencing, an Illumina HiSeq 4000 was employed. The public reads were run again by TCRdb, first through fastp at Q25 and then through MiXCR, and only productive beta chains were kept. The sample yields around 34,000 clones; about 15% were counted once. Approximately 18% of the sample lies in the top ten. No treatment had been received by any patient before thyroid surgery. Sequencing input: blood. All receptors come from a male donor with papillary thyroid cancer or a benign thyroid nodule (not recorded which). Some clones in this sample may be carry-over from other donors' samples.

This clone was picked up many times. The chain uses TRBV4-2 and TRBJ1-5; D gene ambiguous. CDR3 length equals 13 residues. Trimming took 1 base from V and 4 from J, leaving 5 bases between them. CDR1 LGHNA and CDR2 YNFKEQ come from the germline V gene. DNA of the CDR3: TGTGCCAGCAGCCAAGCCAGAAATCAGCCCCAGCATTTT. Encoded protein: CASSQARNQPQHF.

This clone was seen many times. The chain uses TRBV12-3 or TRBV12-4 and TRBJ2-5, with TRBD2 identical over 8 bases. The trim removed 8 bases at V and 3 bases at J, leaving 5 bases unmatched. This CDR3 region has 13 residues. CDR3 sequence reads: CASLSGVEETQYF. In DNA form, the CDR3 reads TGTGCCAGCCTTAGCGGGGTGGAAGAGACCCAGTACTTC.

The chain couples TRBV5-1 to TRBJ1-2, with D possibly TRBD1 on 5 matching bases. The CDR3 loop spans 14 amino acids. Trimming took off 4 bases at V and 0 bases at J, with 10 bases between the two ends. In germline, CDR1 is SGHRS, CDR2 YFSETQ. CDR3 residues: CASSPLTANYGYTF. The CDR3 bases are TGCGCCAGCAGCCCCTTGACAGCTAACTATGGCTACACCTTC.

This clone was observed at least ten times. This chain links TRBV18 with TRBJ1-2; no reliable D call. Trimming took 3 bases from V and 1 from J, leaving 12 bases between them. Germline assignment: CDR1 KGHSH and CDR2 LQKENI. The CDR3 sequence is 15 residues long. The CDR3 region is CASSPFGENNYGYTF. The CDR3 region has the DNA TGTGCCAGCTCACCGTTCGGGGAGAATAACTATGGCTACACCTTC.

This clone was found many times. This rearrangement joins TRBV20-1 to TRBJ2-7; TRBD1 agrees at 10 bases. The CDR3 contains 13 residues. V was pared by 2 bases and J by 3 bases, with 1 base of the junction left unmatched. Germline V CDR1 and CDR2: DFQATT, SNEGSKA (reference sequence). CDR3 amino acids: CSARWDRGYEQYF. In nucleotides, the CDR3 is TGCAGTGCTAGATGGGACAGGGGCTACGAGCAGTACTTC.

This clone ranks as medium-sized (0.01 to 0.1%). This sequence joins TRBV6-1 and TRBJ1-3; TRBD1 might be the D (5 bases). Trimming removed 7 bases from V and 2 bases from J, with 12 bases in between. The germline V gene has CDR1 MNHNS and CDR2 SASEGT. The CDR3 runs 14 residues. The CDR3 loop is CASTSGGAGNTIYF. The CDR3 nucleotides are TGTGCCAGCACATCGGGGGGTGCTGGAAACACCATATATTTT.

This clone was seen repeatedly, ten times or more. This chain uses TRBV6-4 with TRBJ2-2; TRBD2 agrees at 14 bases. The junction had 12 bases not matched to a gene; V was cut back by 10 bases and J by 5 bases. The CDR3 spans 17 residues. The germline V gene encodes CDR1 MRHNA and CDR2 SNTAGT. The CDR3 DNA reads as TGTGCCAAACCGGGACTAGCGGGAGATCGATGGACCGGGGAGCTGTTTTTT. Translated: CAKPGLAGDRWTGELFF.

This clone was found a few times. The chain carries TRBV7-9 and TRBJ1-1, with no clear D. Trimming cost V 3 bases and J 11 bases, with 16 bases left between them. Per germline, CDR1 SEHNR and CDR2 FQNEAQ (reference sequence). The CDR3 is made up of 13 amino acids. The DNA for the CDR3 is TGTGCCAGCAGCTTGGGGAGGCTTGTTGGGGCTTTCTTT. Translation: CASSLGRLVGAFF.

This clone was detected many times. In DNA form, the CDR3 reads TGCAGCGTTGCCCAGGGGCAAAACATTCAGTACTTC. Protein: CSVAQGQNIQYF. The chain links TRBV29-1 to TRBJ2-4; possibly TRBD1 for D (6 bases). Trimming removed 4 bases from V and 5 bases from J, with 9 bases in between. From germline, CDR1 is SQVTM and CDR2 ANQGSEA. This CDR3 is 12 amino acids long.

CDR3 nucleotides: TGTGCCAGCAGTTACTCGAGCCTAGCGGGAGGGTACGAGCAGTACTTC. Protein product: CASSYSSLAGGYEQYF. The gene calls are TRBV6-2 or TRBV6-3 and TRBJ2-7, with TRBD2 matching over 12 bases. Germline V lookup: CDR1 MNHEY, CDR2 SVGEGT. V shed 0 bases and J 4 bases; nucleotides not matched to a gene: 4. The CDR3 extends over 16 amino acids.

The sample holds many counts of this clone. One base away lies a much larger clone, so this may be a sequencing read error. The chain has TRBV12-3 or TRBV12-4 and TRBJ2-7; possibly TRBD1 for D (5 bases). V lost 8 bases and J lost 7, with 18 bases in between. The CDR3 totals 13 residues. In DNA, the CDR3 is TGTGCCAGCGGTCTCAGGGAAGCGAGGGAGCAGTACTTC. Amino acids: CASGLREAREQYF.

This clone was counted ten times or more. CDR3 bases: TGTGCCACCAGCAGACCGACAGGGGGTGGCACAGATACGCAGTATTTT. Residues: CATSRPTGGGTDTQYF. V usage is TRBV15 and J usage is TRBJ2-3; 9 bases are shared with TRBD1. Germline lookup yields CDR1 LNHNV and CDR2 YYDKDF (reference sequence). The CDR3 loop spans 16 amino acids. V trimming: 2 bases; J trimming: 1 base; junction bases outside the gene matches: 4.

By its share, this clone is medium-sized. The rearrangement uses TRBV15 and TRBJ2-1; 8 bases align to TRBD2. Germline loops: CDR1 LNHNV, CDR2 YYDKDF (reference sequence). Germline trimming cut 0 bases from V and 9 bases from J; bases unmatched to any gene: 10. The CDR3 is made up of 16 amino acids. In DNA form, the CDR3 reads TGTGCCACCAGCAGAGACCAAGCGGGGGCTAAGGGTGAGCAGTTCTTC. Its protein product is CATSRDQAGAKGEQFF.

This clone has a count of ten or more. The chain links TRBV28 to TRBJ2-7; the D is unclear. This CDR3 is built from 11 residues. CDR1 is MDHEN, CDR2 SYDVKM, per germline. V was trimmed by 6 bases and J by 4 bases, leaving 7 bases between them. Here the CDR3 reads CASSLRYEQYF. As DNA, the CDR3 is TGTGCCAGCAGCCTCAGGTACGAGCAGTACTTC.

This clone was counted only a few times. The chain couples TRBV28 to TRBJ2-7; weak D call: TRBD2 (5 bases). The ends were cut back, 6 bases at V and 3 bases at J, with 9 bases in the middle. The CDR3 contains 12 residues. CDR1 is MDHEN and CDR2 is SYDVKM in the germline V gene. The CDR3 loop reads CASSLGLYEQYF. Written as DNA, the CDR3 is TGTGCCAGCAGCCTCGGACTCTACGAGCAGTACTTC.

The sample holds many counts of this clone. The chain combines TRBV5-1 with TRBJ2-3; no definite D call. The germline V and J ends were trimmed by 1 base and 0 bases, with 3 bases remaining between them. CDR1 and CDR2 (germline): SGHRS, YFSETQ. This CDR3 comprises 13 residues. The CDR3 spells CASSLHSTDTQYF. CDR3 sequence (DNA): TGCGCCAGCAGCTTGCATAGCACAGATACGCAGTATTTT.

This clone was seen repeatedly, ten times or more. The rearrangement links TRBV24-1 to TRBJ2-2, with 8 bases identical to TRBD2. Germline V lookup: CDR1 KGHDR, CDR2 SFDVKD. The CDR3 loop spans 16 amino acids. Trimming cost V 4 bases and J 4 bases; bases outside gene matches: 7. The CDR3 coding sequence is TGTGCCACCAGTGAATTGAGCGGGAGTTCCACCGGGGAGCTGTTTTTT. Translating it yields CATSELSGSSTGELFF.

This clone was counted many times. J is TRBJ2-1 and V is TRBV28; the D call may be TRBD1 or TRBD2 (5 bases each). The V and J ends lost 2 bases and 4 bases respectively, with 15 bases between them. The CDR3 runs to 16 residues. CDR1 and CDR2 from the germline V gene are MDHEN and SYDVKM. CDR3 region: CASSLGVGTLYNEQFF. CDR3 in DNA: TGTGCCAGCAGTTTAGGTGTCGGGACGCTGTACAATGAGCAGTTCTTC. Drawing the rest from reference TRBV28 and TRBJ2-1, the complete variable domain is DVKVTQSSRYLVKRTGEKVFLECVQDMDHENMFWYRQDPGLGLRLIYFSYDVKMKEKGDIPEGYSVSREKKERFSLILESASTNQTSMYLCASSLGVGTLYNEQFFGPGTRLTVL.

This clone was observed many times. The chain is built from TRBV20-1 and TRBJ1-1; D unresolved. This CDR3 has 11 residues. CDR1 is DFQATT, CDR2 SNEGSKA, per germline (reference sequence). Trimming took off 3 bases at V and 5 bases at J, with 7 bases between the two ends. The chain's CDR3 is CSARAVTEAFF. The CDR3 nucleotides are TGCAGTGCTAGGGCGGTGACTGAAGCTTTCTTT.

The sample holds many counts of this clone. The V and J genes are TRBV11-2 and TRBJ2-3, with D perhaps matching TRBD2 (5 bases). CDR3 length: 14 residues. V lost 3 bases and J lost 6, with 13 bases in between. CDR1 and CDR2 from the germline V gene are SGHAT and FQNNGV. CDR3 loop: CASSLRVVGDTQYF. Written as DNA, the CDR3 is TGTGCCAGCAGCTTGAGGGTAGTCGGGGATACGCAGTATTTT.

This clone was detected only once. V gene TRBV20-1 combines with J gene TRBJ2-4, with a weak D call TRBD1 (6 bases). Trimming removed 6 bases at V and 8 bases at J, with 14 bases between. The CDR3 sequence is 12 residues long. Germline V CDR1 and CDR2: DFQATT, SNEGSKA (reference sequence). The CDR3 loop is CSATKEGDIQYF. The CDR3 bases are TGCAGTGCCACTAAAGAGGGGGACATTCAGTACTTC.

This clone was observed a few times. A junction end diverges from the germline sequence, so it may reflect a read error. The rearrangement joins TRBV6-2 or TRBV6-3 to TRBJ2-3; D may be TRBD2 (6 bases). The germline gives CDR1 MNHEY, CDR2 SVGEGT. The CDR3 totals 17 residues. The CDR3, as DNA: TGTACCAGCAGTTACCGCCAGTTACTAGCAGACACAGATACGCAGTATTTT. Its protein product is CTSSYRQLLADTDTQYF.

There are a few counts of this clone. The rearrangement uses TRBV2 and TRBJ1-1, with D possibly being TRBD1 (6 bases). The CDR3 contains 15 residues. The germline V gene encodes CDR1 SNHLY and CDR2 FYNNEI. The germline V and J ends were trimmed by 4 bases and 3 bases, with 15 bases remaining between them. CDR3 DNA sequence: TGTGCCAGCAGTGCAGGGAGGCAGGGGTACACTGAAGCTTTCTTT. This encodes CASSAGRQGYTEAFF.

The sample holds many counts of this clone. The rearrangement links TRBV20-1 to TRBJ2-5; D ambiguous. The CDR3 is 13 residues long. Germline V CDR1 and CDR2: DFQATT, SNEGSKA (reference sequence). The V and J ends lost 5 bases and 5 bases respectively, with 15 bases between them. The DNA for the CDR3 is TGCAGTGCTCCCGCCCCAGATATGGAGACCCAGTACTTC. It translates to CSAPAPDMETQYF.

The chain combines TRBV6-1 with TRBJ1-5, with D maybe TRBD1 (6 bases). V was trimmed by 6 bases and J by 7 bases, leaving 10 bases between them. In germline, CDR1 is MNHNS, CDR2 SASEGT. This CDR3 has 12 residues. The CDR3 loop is CASRQGGQPQHF. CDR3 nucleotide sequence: TGTGCCAGCAGACAGGGAGGGCAGCCCCAGCATTTT.